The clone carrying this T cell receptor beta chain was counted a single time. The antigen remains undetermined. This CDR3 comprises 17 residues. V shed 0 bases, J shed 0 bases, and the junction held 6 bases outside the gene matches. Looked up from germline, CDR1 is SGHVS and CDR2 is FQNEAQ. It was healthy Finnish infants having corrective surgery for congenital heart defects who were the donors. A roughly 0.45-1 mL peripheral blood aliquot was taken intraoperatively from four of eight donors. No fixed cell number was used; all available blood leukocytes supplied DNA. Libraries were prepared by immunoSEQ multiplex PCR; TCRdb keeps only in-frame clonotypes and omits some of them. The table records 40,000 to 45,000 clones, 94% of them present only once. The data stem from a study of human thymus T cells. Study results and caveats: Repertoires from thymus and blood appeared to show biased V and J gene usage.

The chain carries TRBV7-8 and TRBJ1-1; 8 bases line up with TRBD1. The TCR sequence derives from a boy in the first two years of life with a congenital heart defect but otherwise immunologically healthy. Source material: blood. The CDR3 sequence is CASSLAWQGAMNTEAFF. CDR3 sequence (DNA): TGTGCCAGCAGCTTAGCATGGCAGGGGGCAATGAACACTGAAGCTTTCTTT.